These 31 T cell receptor beta chains came from one sample sequenced in a study of naive and memory T cell subsets. Study findings and constraints: Naive repertoires, especially CD8, held a few larger clonotypes, possibly memory cells re-expressing CD45RA.

Both TRBC1 and TRBC2 were covered by a beta constant-region primer of two equimolar oligonucleotides. Four rounds of PCR amplified the ligated cDNA using nested alpha and beta constant-region primers plus SP2. TCRdb re-analysed the UMI-ligation and nested PCR reads in MiXCR, keeping a single row per CDR3 protein. The sample lists approximately 150,000 distinct CDR3 sequences, under 25% occurring once. These receptors have no identified antigens. The sequenced sample consisted of naive CD4+ T cells from blood. The receptors shown here come from a human donor in good health.

There are a few counts of this clonotype. V and J are TRBV24-1 and TRBJ2-1; 12 bases line up with TRBD2. Germline V gene sequence: CDR1 KGHDR, CDR2 SFDVKD. V gave up 7 bases and J gave up 6 bases; unmatched junction bases: 6. There are 15 residues in the CDR3. The CDR3, as DNA: TGTGCCACCAGATCTAGCGGGAGGGCCGGCAATGAGCAGTTCTTC. This translates into CATRSSGRAGNEQFF.

The rearrangement joins TRBV6-1 to TRBJ1-1; D is unresolved. V was clipped by 11 bases and J by 0 bases, with 13 bases between them. The CDR3 covers 13 residues. Germline values: CDR1 MNHNS, CDR2 SASEGT. The CDR3 loop is CASTAVMNTEAFF. In DNA, the CDR3 is TGTGCCTCCACGGCGGTTATGAACACTGAAGCTTTCTTT.

V and J are TRBV7-3 and TRBJ1-1; D not resolved. Germline CDR1 SGHTA, CDR2 FQGTGA. Trimming cost V 5 bases and J 1 base, with 14 bases left between them. CDR3 length: 15 residues. CDR3: CASSLGAHGNTEAFF. The CDR3 region has the DNA TGTGCCAGCAGCCTAGGAGCCCATGGGAACACTGAAGCTTTCTTT.

The rearrangement joins TRBV5-1 to TRBJ2-1, with D possibly matching TRBD1 (6 bases). The V and J ends lost 4 bases and 5 bases respectively, with 13 bases between them. The CDR3 spans 14 residues. Germline assignment: CDR1 SGHRS and CDR2 YFSETQ. CDR3 sequence: CASSLQGVNNEQFF. The DNA of the CDR3 is TGCGCCAGCAGCCTACAGGGAGTCAACAATGAGCAGTTCTTC.

This clonotype was picked up a small number of times. This chain links TRBV24-1 with TRBJ2-1; no reliable D call. V lost 7 bases to trimming and J lost 2 bases, with 8 bases between them. CDR3 length: 13 residues. CDR1 is KGHDR, CDR2 SFDVKD, per germline. The CDR3 nucleotides read TGTGCCACCAGCGGTGACACCTACAATGAGCAGTTCTTC. It yields the protein CATSGDTYNEQFF.

V usage is TRBV28 and J usage is TRBJ2-1; no reliable D call. The CDR3 is 12 residues long. The germline V gene encodes CDR1 MDHEN and CDR2 SYDVKM. V was trimmed by 3 bases and J by 13 bases, leaving 13 bases between them. The CDR3: CASSFIGFTQFF. As DNA, the CDR3 is TGTGCCAGCAGTTTCATTGGGTTTACCCAGTTCTTC.

This chain joins TRBV29-1 and TRBJ2-1; weak D call: TRBD2 (5 bases). The CDR3 has 13 residues. Per germline, CDR1 SQVTM and CDR2 ANQGSEA. The V end was cut by 5 bases, the J end by 6 bases, with 14 bases between. In nucleotides, the CDR3 is TGCAGCGTTTCTTTCCGAAGCGGCAATGAGCAGTTCTTC. Translation: CSVSFRSGNEQFF.

This clonotype has more than one count but fewer than ten. In DNA form, the CDR3 reads TGTGCCAGCAGCCTAATACTAGGCGACGAGCAGTACTTC. Its protein product is CASSLILGDEQYF. The chain recombines TRBV7-9 with TRBJ2-7, with D possibly matching TRBD2 (5 bases). The CDR3 consists of 13 residues. V shed 5 bases and J shed 5 bases, with 13 bases lying between them. Germline CDR1 SEHNR, CDR2 FQNEAQ (reference sequence).

This clonotype was seen only a few times. This rearrangement joins TRBV4-1 to TRBJ2-1; 7 bases fit TRBD2. V was clipped by 3 bases and J by 7 bases; unmatched bases: 9. Germline V gene data show CDR1 as MGHRA and CDR2 as YSYEKL. This CDR3 has 15 amino acids. The CDR3: CASSQGTLGLNEQFF. The CDR3 coding sequence is TGCGCCAGCAGCCAGGGGACTTTGGGACTAAATGAGCAGTTCTTC.

There are a few counts of this clonotype. The chain recombines TRBV6-2 or TRBV6-3 with TRBJ2-7; 11 positions match TRBD2. The CDR3 totals 17 residues. CDR1 and CDR2 (germline): MNHEY, SVGEGT. With V trimmed by 6 bases and J by 4 bases, 14 bases remained unmatched. CDR3 amino acids: CASSRLAGNPPVYEQYF. The CDR3, as DNA: TGTGCCAGCAGCCGACTAGCGGGAAACCCCCCGGTATACGAGCAGTACTTC.

This clonotype appeared a few times. The chain links TRBV12-3 or TRBV12-4 to TRBJ2-2; maybe TRBD1 (6 bases). This CDR3 spans 15 amino acids. With 5 bases removed from V and 3 bases from J, the gap between germline ends came to 13 bases. CDR3 loop: CASSVTGLHTGELFF. For the CDR3, the DNA is TGTGCCAGCAGTGTGACAGGCCTCCACACCGGGGAGCTGTTTTTT.

The chain joins TRBV6-6 to TRBJ1-2; tentatively, D is TRBD1 (5 bases). The germline V gene encodes CDR1 MNHNY and CDR2 SVGAGI (reference sequence). This CDR3 is built from 14 residues. V lost 6 bases, J lost 0 bases, and 11 bases lay in between. CDR3 residues: CASSRLGANYGYTF. DNA of the CDR3: TGTGCCAGCAGCCGACTAGGGGCTAACTATGGCTACACCTTC.

This clonotype showed up just a few times. This chain connects TRBV29-1 to TRBJ2-1; tentatively, D is TRBD1 (5 bases). Germline V gives CDR1 SQVTM, CDR2 ANQGSEA. Trimming pared 2 bases from V and 7 bases from J, leaving 15 bases between. This CDR3 region has 14 residues. This CDR3 is CSVEKGVMGNEQFF. The DNA of the CDR3 is TGCAGCGTTGAAAAAGGGGTTATGGGGAATGAGCAGTTCTTC.

This chain connects TRBV9 to TRBJ1-4, with 7 nucleotides matching TRBD1. The CDR3 length is 14 residues. V trimming: 2 bases; J trimming: 8 bases; junction bases outside the gene matches: 6. Germline V gene sequence: CDR1 SGDLS, CDR2 YYNGEE. This CDR3 reads CASSVRGEGEKLFF. For the CDR3, the DNA is TGTGCCAGCAGCGTCAGGGGGGAAGGCGAAAAACTGTTTTTT.

The chain joins TRBV18 to TRBJ1-2, with D perhaps TRBD1 (5 bases). The CDR3 sequence is 15 residues long. Germline CDR1 reads KGHSH; CDR2 reads LQKENI. The V end lost 5 bases, the J end lost 6 bases, and 19 bases lay between the germline ends. CDR3 amino acids: CASSSDIQRADGYTF. CDR3 DNA: TGTGCCAGCTCATCGGACATACAGCGGGCAGATGGCTACACCTTC.

This clonotype has more than one count but fewer than ten. V and J are TRBV12-3 or TRBV12-4 and TRBJ2-1; 14 bases map to TRBD2. V dropped 7 bases and J dropped 9; count of bases not matched to a gene: 11. This CDR3 has 16 amino acids. The CDR3 DNA follows: TGTGCCAGCAAACTCCGACTAGCGGGAGGGCCCGTTGAGCAGTTCTTC. Amino acids: CASKLRLAGGPVEQFF.

The chain employs TRBV24-1 and TRBJ2-1; 9 nucleotides align to TRBD1. Germline assignment: CDR1 KGHDR and CDR2 SFDVKD. There are 14 residues in the CDR3. The trim removed 5 bases at V and 8 bases at J, leaving 6 bases unmatched. The CDR3 is CATSGGTGTHEQFF. The CDR3, as DNA: TGTGCCACCAGTGGGGGGACAGGGACCCATGAGCAGTTCTTC.

This clonotype was detected only a few times. The chain carries TRBV12-3 or TRBV12-4 and TRBJ2-5; TRBD1 is a possible D gene (6 bases). This CDR3 comprises 16 residues. The ends were cut back, 3 bases at V and 1 base at J, with 15 bases in the middle. CDR3 nucleotide sequence: TGTGCCAGCAGTTTGGGGGCGACAGTTTCCCAAGAGACCCAGTACTTC. Translation: CASSLGATVSQETQYF.

The sample holds a few counts of this clonotype. The chain combines TRBV3-1 with TRBJ2-7, with 7 bases aligning to TRBD2. CDR3 length: 15 amino acids. Germline trimming cut 0 bases from V and 2 bases from J; bases unmatched to any gene: 4. Germline CDR1 is LGHDT and CDR2 is YNNKEL (reference sequence). CDR3 bases: TGTGCCAGCAGCCAAGAACTAGCGAGCCCCTACGAGCAGTACTTC. This sequence encodes CASSQELASPYEQYF.

The table lists this clonotype with a few counts. This chain joins TRBV25-1 and TRBJ2-7; maybe TRBD1 (7 bases). This CDR3 is 16 amino acids long. V lost 5 bases and J 3 bases, leaving 20 bases between the germline ends. The germline gives CDR1 MGHDK, CDR2 SYGVNS. CDR3 coding DNA: TGTGCCAGCAGTCCGCTCCCCGGACAGGACTACTACGAGCAGTACTTC. This sequence encodes CASSPLPGQDYYEQYF.

This chain connects TRBV5-1 to TRBJ2-5; 8 nucleotides agree with TRBD2. CDR1 and CDR2 from the germline V gene are SGHRS and YFSETQ. This CDR3 has 16 residues. The J segment lost 4 bases and the V segment lost 4 bases, leaving 12 bases of the junction unmatched. The CDR3 loop reads CASSAAQSGRGETQYF. CDR3 sequence (DNA): TGCGCCAGCAGCGCAGCGCAAAGCGGGAGAGGAGAGACCCAGTACTTC.

This chain connects TRBV7-8 to TRBJ2-1; maybe TRBD1 (6 bases). V lost 3 bases and J 8 bases, leaving 8 bases between the germline ends. The germline gives CDR1 SGHVS, CDR2 FQNEAQ. CDR3 length: 12 amino acids. CDR3 DNA: TGTGCCAGCAGCTTTAACAGGGATGAGCAGTTCTTC. As protein: CASSFNRDEQFF.

The chain joins TRBV27 to TRBJ2-7, with 9 bases aligning to TRBD2. Trimming at V came to 6 bases and at J to 6 bases, leaving 9 bases not matched to a gene. CDR1 MNHEY and CDR2 SMNVEV come from the germline V gene (reference sequence). This CDR3 has 14 residues. The CDR3 sequence: CASSLSGSLAEQYF. The CDR3 DNA is TGTGCCAGCAGCCTTAGCGGGAGCCTAGCCGAGCAGTACTTC.

This clonotype has just a few counts. The chain uses TRBV5-1 and TRBJ2-1; 8 bases are shared with TRBD2. From germline, CDR1 is SGHRS and CDR2 YFSETQ. J lost 6 bases, V lost 0 bases, and 8 bases had no gene match. The CDR3 consists of 16 residues. CDR3 bases: TGCGCCAGCAGCTTGGTTGTTAGCGGGGTATTCAATGAGCAGTTCTTC. It is translated as CASSLVVSGVFNEQFF.

This clonotype appeared a few times. The gene calls are TRBV30 and TRBJ2-7; 8 bases match TRBD2. CDR1 is GTSNPN and CDR2 is SVGIG in the germline V gene (reference sequence). V shed 5 bases, J shed 1 base, and the junction held 7 bases outside the gene matches. The CDR3 is made up of 14 amino acids. CDR3 loop: CAWDQAGVSYEQYF. The DNA for the CDR3 is TGTGCCTGGGACCAAGCGGGAGTTTCCTACGAGCAGTACTTC.

The table lists this clonotype with many counts. The chain links TRBV6-5 to TRBJ1-6; D perhaps matches TRBD1 (5 bases). The CDR3 loop spans 14 amino acids. V was clipped by 11 bases and J by 7 bases, with 18 bases between them. From germline, CDR1 is MNHEY and CDR2 SVGAGI. The CDR3 loop is CASLGAGPNSPLHF. CDR3 in DNA: TGTGCCTCTTTAGGGGCCGGGCCCAATTCACCCCTCCACTTT.

This clonotype was seen only a few times. The chain couples TRBV5-1 to TRBJ1-1; D gene unclear. The CDR3 has 14 residues. Per germline, CDR1 SGHRS and CDR2 YFSETQ. V lost 4 bases and J lost 1, with 11 bases in between. This CDR3 reads CASSPSFSNTEAFF. The CDR3 DNA follows: TGCGCCAGCAGCCCTTCATTCTCGAACACTGAAGCTTTCTTT.

This clonotype turned up a few times. V and J are TRBV28 and TRBJ1-1; TRBD1 aligns across 9 bases. The CDR3 is 14 amino acids. Per the germline V gene, CDR1 is MDHEN and CDR2 is SYDVKM. Germline trimming cut 4 bases from V and 4 bases from J; bases unmatched to any gene: 4. The CDR3 region has the DNA TGTGCCAGCAGTTCCGCGACAGGGGGCACTGAAGCTTTCTTT. Its translation: CASSSATGGTEAFF. Drawing the rest from reference TRBV28 and TRBJ1-1, the complete variable domain is DVKVTQSSRYLVKRTGEKVFLECVQDMDHENMFWYRQDPGLGLRLIYFSYDVKMKEKGDIPEGYSVSREKKERFSLILESASTNQTSMYLCASSSATGGTEAFFGQGTRLTVV.

This clonotype was seen ten or more times. V usage is TRBV5-1 and J usage is TRBJ2-5; D might be TRBD1 or TRBD2, each matching 6 bases. The CDR3 has 12 residues. V was cut by 6 bases and J by 4 bases, with 10 bases left in between. Germline V gives CDR1 SGHRS, CDR2 YFSETQ. CDR3 residues: CASNPGAETQYF. CDR3 nucleotides: TGCGCCAGCAATCCGGGGGCAGAGACCCAGTACTTC.

V gene TRBV12-3 or TRBV12-4 combines with J gene TRBJ1-1; D gene unclear. The V end was cut by 5 bases, the J end by 3 bases, with 13 bases between. The CDR3 contains 14 residues. CDR3 in amino acids: CASSRLLRDTEAFF. In nucleotides, the CDR3 is TGTGCCAGCAGTCGTCTCCTTCGGGACACTGAAGCTTTCTTT.

This rearrangement joins TRBV11-2 to TRBJ2-3; maybe TRBD2 (6 bases). V was clipped by 0 bases and J by 0 bases, with 13 bases between them. Germline lookup yields CDR1 SGHAT and CDR2 FQNNGV. This CDR3 is built from 17 residues. CDR3 nucleotide sequence: TGTGCCAGCAGCTTAGACGCGGGGCCCGGGAGCACAGATACGCAGTATTTT. Its translation: CASSLDAGPGSTDTQYF.